Sequencing of this T cell receptor (beta chain) was carried out in a study of OX40 agonist ivuxolimab in advanced cancers. Study-level background: Under the entry rules, prior anti-PD-1, anti-PD-L1 or anti-CTLA-4 therapy was allowed, and roughly 41% had some. Three dose-escalation patients had partial responses: one with hepatocellular carcinoma and two with cutaneous melanoma. Study-wide results and limits: Expanded clones were, on average, more numerous in CD8+ T cells than in CD4+.

In the case of this clone: Its antigen is unidentified.

Produced via immunoSEQ multiplex PCR; TCRdb's table is partial and in-frame only. This sample carries some 150,000 clones, 93% of them seen once, and the ten largest clones take under 1.3%. The origin of this receptor is an adult with an advanced solid tumor such as melanoma, head and neck, liver or kidney cancer. The specimen was CD4+ or CD8+ T cells sorted from blood, collected in a trial of the OX40 agonist ivuxolimab.

The CDR3, as DNA: TGTGCCAGCTATCGAGGAGGACAGCCTAACTATGGCTACACCTTC. Translating gives CASYRGGQPNYGYTF. This chain connects TRBV2 to TRBJ1-2; D possibly corresponds to TRBD1 (6 bases). V lost 8 bases and J lost 0, with 16 bases in between. The V gene's germline CDR1 is SNHLY and CDR2 FYNNEI. The CDR3 is 15 residues long.